The present T cell receptor beta chain was sequenced within a study of blood T cell repertoires in COVID-19. Study details: The cDNA or gDNA used as material had been derived from T cells, B-cell-depleted T cells, or PBMCs.

Authors' analysis steps: Nucleated cell counts were estimated from reference gene primer amplification. The repertoire was sequenced with immunoSEQ multiplex PCR; TCRdb's copy has only in-frame clones and lacks some. V, J and clone size are those of that table, while D and trimming were read from the DNA. The sample shows about 140,000 clones, about 86% of them seen only once. The receptor's source is a woman aged 55-69 years with acute or convalescent COVID-19. The sample comprised peripheral blood.

CDR3 residues: CASSLESSGGSISYEQYF. The CDR3 DNA follows: TGTGCCAGCAGCTTAGAGTCTAGCGGGGGGTCTATATCCTACGAGCAGTACTTC. The rearrangement joins TRBV7-2 to TRBJ2-7; 11 nucleotides match TRBD2. With 1 base clipped from V and 1 base from J, the junction kept 9 bases outside the gene matches. The germline CDR1 and CDR2 sequences are SGHTA and FQGNSA. This CDR3 is 18 amino acids long. The full variable domain, its missing parts supplied by reference TRBV7-2 and TRBJ2-7, is GAGVSQSPSNKVTEKGKDVELRCDPISGHTALYWYRQSLGQGLEFLIYFQGNSAPDKSGLPSDRFSAERTGGSVSTLTIQRTQQEDSAVYLCASSLESSGGSISYEQYFGPGTRLTVT.